This T cell receptor beta chain is drawn from a study of blood T cells in healthy people across ages. Study-level points and caveats: Long-lived donors exceeded aged donors in naive CD4+ cells and diversity. Diversity of TCR beta per million T cells declined in a roughly linear way with age.

A second PCR of 7 to 11 cycles used a sample-barcoded 5' primer and a J-beta primer mix. A single record per CDR3 protein comes from TCRdb applying MiXCR to the 5' RACE reads. The sample carries about 680,000 distinct CDR3 sequences, approximately 49% recorded once. Germline-derived CDR1 and CDR2 are SGHRS and YFSETQ. With 4 bases removed from V and 12 bases from J, the gap between germline ends came to 14 bases. This CDR3 comprises 12 residues. This clonotype showed up just a few times. Antigen specificity is unknown. Each sample had at least 6.5 million PBMCs isolated. The clonotype comes from a woman aged 60 to 75 in good health. The rearrangement joins TRBV5-1 to TRBJ2-1; D is unclear. Sequenced material: blood. The CDR3 bases are TGCGCCAGCAGCGGTAGCTTGTCCGGGCAGTTCTTC. Translating it yields CASSGSLSGQFF. Full variable domain (remainder filled in from reference TRBV5-1 and TRBJ2-1): KAGVTQTPRYLIKTRGQQVTLSCSPISGHRSVSWYQQTPGQGLQFLFEYFSETQRNKGNFPGRFSGRQFSNSRSEMNVSTLELGDSALYLCASSGSLSGQFFGPGTRLTVL.